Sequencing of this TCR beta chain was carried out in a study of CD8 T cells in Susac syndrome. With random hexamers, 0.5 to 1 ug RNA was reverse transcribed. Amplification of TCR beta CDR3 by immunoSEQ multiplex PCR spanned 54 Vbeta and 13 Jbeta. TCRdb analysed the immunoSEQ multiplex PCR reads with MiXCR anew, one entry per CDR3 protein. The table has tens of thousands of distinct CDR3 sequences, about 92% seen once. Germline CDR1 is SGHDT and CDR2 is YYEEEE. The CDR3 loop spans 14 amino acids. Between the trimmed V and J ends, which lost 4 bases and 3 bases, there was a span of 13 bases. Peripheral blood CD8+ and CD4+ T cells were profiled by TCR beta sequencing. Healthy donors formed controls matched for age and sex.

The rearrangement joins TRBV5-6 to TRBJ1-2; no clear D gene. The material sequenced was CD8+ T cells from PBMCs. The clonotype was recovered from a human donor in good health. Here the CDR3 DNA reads TGTGCCAGCAGCAGCCGGGCTTTCGACTATGGCTACACCTTC. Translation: CASSSRAFDYGYTF. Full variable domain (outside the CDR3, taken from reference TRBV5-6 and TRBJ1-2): DAGVTQSPTHLIKTRGQQVTLRCSPKSGHDTVSWYQQALGQGPQFIFQYYEEEERQRGNFPDRFSGHQFPNYSSELNVNALLLGDSALYLCASSSRAFDYGYTFGSGTRLTVV.